This section outlines one T cell receptor beta chain sequence together with its context. Antigen specificity is unknown. The junction departs from the called germline gene at one end, perhaps through a read error. Template-switching 5'RACE yielded the TCR cDNA; a universal primer site and UMIs were added in the process. Each CDR3 protein gets one entry after TCRdb re-called the 5' RACE reads with MiXCR. Seen here are about 400,000 distinct CDR3 sequences, roughly 12% observed once, and the top ten hold less than 20%. CDR3 length: 14 residues. CDR1 and CDR2 from the germline V gene are SGDLS and YYNGEE. This entry comes from a study of T cells after yellow fever vaccination. Study-level background: Preparation of the low-cell-number fractions used SMART-Seq v4 Ultra Low Input.

Whole-study results and caveats: Subsequent to the booster, the majority of primary-vaccination clones reappeared (around 95% CD4, approximately 85% CD8).

This sequence joins TRBV9 and TRBJ1-1, with 8 positions matching TRBD1. Material: PBMCs, obtained on the day of the first yellow fever vaccination. The TCR comes from a man younger than 30 who received the YFV17D yellow fever vaccine. The CDR3 here is CASSVDGDRREGLF. The CDR3 DNA reads TGTGCCAGCAGCGTAGATGGGGACAGGCGGGAAGGTCTCTTT.